A selection of T cell receptor beta chains follows, all from one sample in a study of blood T cell repertoires in COVID-19. Libraries were prepared by immunoSEQ multiplex PCR; TCRdb keeps only in-frame clonotypes and omits some of them. This sample has just over 300,000 clones, with 70% to 90% found just once. Sequencing used PBMCs or T cells enriched from blood (not recorded which). These TCRs come from a man between 25 and 39 years old who had recovered from COVID-19. The CDR3 runs from the conserved cysteine through the conserved F or W. A D gene is named only where the DNA matches it firmly. Only some rows state a clone size, as once, few, many or a class for expanded clones.

v_call: TRBV5-1; j_call: TRBJ1-3; d_call: NA; clone_size: NA; cdr3_nt: TGCGCCAGCAGCTTCTCTTCAGGGCCTGGAAACACCATATATTTT; cdr3_aa: CASSFSSGPGNTIYF
v_call: TRBV27; j_call: TRBJ2-7; d_call: NA; clone_size: NA; cdr3_nt: TGTGCCAGCAGTTCCAGGGTTCATGCCAACGAGCAGTACTTC; cdr3_aa: CASSSRVHANEQYF
v_call: TRBV7-9; j_call: TRBJ2-5; d_call: NA; clone_size: once; cdr3_nt: TGTGCCAGCAGCTTAGCGGGCAGCCAAGAGACCCAGTACTTC; cdr3_aa: CASSLAGSQETQYF
v_call: TRBV28; j_call: TRBJ1-2; d_call: TRBD1; clone_size: NA; cdr3_nt: TGTGCCGCAAAAGCGGCAGGGGGTCTTTTTTCGGATGGCTACACCTTC; cdr3_aa: CAAKAAGGLFSDGYTF
v_call: TRBV11-2; j_call: TRBJ1-2; d_call: NA; clone_size: NA; cdr3_nt: TGTGCCAGCAGCTTAGAGCGTCGGGGGTTCTATGGCTACACCTTC; cdr3_aa: CASSLERRGFYGYTF
v_call: TRBV11-2; j_call: TRBJ2-1; d_call: NA; clone_size: NA; cdr3_nt: TGTGCCAGCAGCCACCCCTCGCAGGGACTTCACAATGAGCGGTTCTTC; cdr3_aa: CASSHPSQGLHNERFF
v_call: TRBV11-2; j_call: TRBJ1-2; d_call: TRBD1; clone_size: few; cdr3_nt: TGTGCCAGCATCAAATTAAACAGGGGGGTCCGTGATGGCTACACCTTC; cdr3_aa: CASIKLNRGVRDGYTF
v_call: TRBV24-1; j_call: TRBJ1-5; d_call: TRBD1; clone_size: few; cdr3_nt: TGTGCCACCAGTGATTCCGGGACAGGGAGCAATCAGCCCCAGCATTTT; cdr3_aa: CATSDSGTGSNQPQHF
v_call: TRBV11-3; j_call: TRBJ1-2; d_call: NA; clone_size: NA; cdr3_nt: TGTGCCAGCAGCTTAGAATCTGGACAGAACTATGGCTACACCTTC; cdr3_aa: CASSLESGQNYGYTF
v_call: TRBV19; j_call: TRBJ1-5; d_call: NA; clone_size: NA; cdr3_nt: TGTGCCAGTAGTATAGAGGGACATGGCAATCAGCCCCAGCATTTT; cdr3_aa: CASSIEGHGNQPQHF
v_call: TRBV7-9; j_call: TRBJ2-1; d_call: TRBD1; clone_size: NA; cdr3_nt: TGTGCCAGCAGCCCCCTGGGGACAGGGGGTTACAATGAGCAGTTCTTC; cdr3_aa: CASSPLGTGGYNEQFF
v_call: TRBV7-2; j_call: TRBJ1-6; d_call: TRBD1; clone_size: NA; cdr3_nt: TGTGCCAGCAGCCTGACAGGGGGAGGATCACCCCTCCACTTT; cdr3_aa: CASSLTGGGSPLHF
v_call: TRBV5-1; j_call: TRBJ1-2; d_call: NA; clone_size: NA; cdr3_nt: TGCGCCAGCAGCTTGTGGGCAGGGAATAACTATGGCTACACCTTC; cdr3_aa: CASSLWAGNNYGYTF
v_call: TRBV18; j_call: TRBJ2-7; d_call: NA; clone_size: NA; cdr3_nt: TGTGCCAGCTCGTCCACTAGCTACGAGCAGTACTTC; cdr3_aa: CASSSTSYEQYF
v_call: TRBV28; j_call: TRBJ2-7; d_call: NA; clone_size: NA; cdr3_nt: TGTGCCAGCAGTCCGACAGGATTATCATCCTACGAGCAGTACTTC; cdr3_aa: CASSPTGLSSYEQYF
v_call: TRBV9; j_call: TRBJ2-5; d_call: NA; clone_size: NA; cdr3_nt: TGTGCCAGCAGCGTATCGTGGGGCAGTCAAGAGACCCAGTACTTC; cdr3_aa: CASSVSWGSQETQYF
v_call: TRBV4-1; j_call: TRBJ1-6; d_call: NA; clone_size: NA; cdr3_nt: TGCGCCAGCAGCCAAACGGGGTCTGGTAATTCACCCCTCCACTTT; cdr3_aa: CASSQTGSGNSPLHF
v_call: TRBV6-6; j_call: TRBJ1-5; d_call: TRBD1; clone_size: NA; cdr3_nt: TGTGCCAGCAGCTTAAAACAGGGGCAGCCCCAGCATTTT; cdr3_aa: CASSLKQGQPQHF
v_call: TRBV30; j_call: TRBJ1-5; d_call: TRBD1; clone_size: NA; cdr3_nt: TGTGCCTGGAGCGGGACAGGGAGACAGCCCCAGCATTTT; cdr3_aa: CAWSGTGRQPQHF
v_call: TRBV5-1; j_call: TRBJ2-7; d_call: NA; clone_size: few; cdr3_nt: TGCGCCAGCAGCTTGGCTCCAGGGCAGTACGAGCAGTACTTC; cdr3_aa: CASSLAPGQYEQYF
v_call: TRBV2; j_call: TRBJ1-2; d_call: NA; clone_size: NA; cdr3_nt: TGTGCCAGCAGTGCGGGTTTAGTACAGGGATGGGGCTACACCTTC; cdr3_aa: CASSAGLVQGWGYTF
v_call: TRBV12-3/TRBV12-4; j_call: TRBJ1-2; d_call: NA; clone_size: once; cdr3_nt: TGTGCCAGCAGCCGGGTCGGCTATGGCTACACCTTC; cdr3_aa: CASSRVGYGYTF
v_call: TRBV5-1; j_call: TRBJ2-3; d_call: NA; clone_size: NA; cdr3_nt: TGCGCCAGCAGCCAAACAGGGCCCGGCCCAGATACGCAGTATTTT; cdr3_aa: CASSQTGPGPDTQYF
v_call: TRBV5-1; j_call: TRBJ1-1; d_call: TRBD1; clone_size: NA; cdr3_nt: TGCGCCAGCAGCTTGGCGGGACAGATCAACACTGAAGCTTTCTTT; cdr3_aa: CASSLAGQINTEAFF
v_call: TRBV18; j_call: TRBJ2-1; d_call: NA; clone_size: NA; cdr3_nt: TGTGCCAGCTCACCTCGGAGGGATTCCTACAATGAGCAGTTCTTC; cdr3_aa: CASSPRRDSYNEQFF
v_call: TRBV27; j_call: TRBJ2-2; d_call: NA; clone_size: once; cdr3_nt: TGTGCCAGCAGTTTATCCATCTTGCCGACAGGGAACACCGGGGAGCTGTTTTTT; cdr3_aa: CASSLSILPTGNTGELFF
v_call: TRBV4-1; j_call: TRBJ1-1; d_call: TRBD1; clone_size: NA; cdr3_nt: TGCGCCAGCAGCCAAGAACAGGGGCGAGGGGAAGCTTTCTTT; cdr3_aa: CASSQEQGRGEAFF
v_call: TRBV10-3; j_call: TRBJ2-1; d_call: NA; clone_size: NA; cdr3_nt: TGTGCCATCAGTGATCGGTCCCAGTCCGGCGGCGATGAGCAGTTCTTC; cdr3_aa: CAISDRSQSGGDEQFF
v_call: TRBV15; j_call: TRBJ2-6; d_call: TRBD1; clone_size: NA; cdr3_nt: TGTGCCACCAGCAGAGGGGGACAGGGTTTCTCTGGGGCCAACGTCCTGACTTTC; cdr3_aa: CATSRGGQGFSGANVLTF
v_call: TRBV18; j_call: TRBJ1-2; d_call: NA; clone_size: NA; cdr3_nt: TGTGCCAGCTCACCACCAGTAGCTAACTATGGCTACACCTTC; cdr3_aa: CASSPPVANYGYTF
v_call: TRBV9; j_call: TRBJ2-3; d_call: TRBD1; clone_size: few; cdr3_nt: TGTGCCAGCAGATTTGGTGGGACAGGGGTAGCAGATACGCAGTATTTT; cdr3_aa: CASRFGGTGVADTQYF
v_call: TRBV4-1; j_call: TRBJ2-1; d_call: TRBD2; clone_size: few; cdr3_nt: TGCGCCAGCAGTCATCCTAGCGGGAGGGGGGTTTACAATGAGCAGTTCTTC; cdr3_aa: CASSHPSGRGVYNEQFF
v_call: TRBV12-3/TRBV12-4; j_call: TRBJ2-1; d_call: TRBD2; clone_size: NA; cdr3_nt: TGTGCCAGCCTTAGCGGGGGGGTTGGTGAGCAGTTCTTC; cdr3_aa: CASLSGGVGEQFF
v_call: TRBV28; j_call: TRBJ1-1; d_call: TRBD1; clone_size: NA; cdr3_nt: TGTGCCAGCAGGCTGCCCGACAGGGGGCCGAACACTGAAGCTTTCTTT; cdr3_aa: CASRLPDRGPNTEAFF
v_call: TRBV19; j_call: TRBJ1-4; d_call: NA; clone_size: NA; cdr3_nt: TGTGCCAGTAGTCCAGCCGGGACCGCGGGGGAAAAACTGTTTTTT; cdr3_aa: CASSPAGTAGEKLFF
v_call: TRBV29-1; j_call: TRBJ2-3; d_call: NA; clone_size: NA; cdr3_nt: TGCAGCGCCCATCGGGGTAGTTCTAGCACAGATACGCAGTATTTT; cdr3_aa: CSAHRGSSSTDTQYF
v_call: TRBV10-1; j_call: TRBJ2-7; d_call: NA; clone_size: NA; cdr3_nt: TGCGCCAGCAGTGAGTCCGGGGTCTCCTACGAGCAGTACTTC; cdr3_aa: CASSESGVSYEQYF
v_call: TRBV27; j_call: TRBJ2-3; d_call: TRBD2; clone_size: NA; cdr3_nt: TGTGCCAGCAGTATCACTAGCGGGAGGAGGGATACGCAGTATTTT; cdr3_aa: CASSITSGRRDTQYF
v_call: TRBV10-1; j_call: TRBJ2-7; d_call: TRBD1; clone_size: NA; cdr3_nt: TGCGCCAGCAGTGATGAAACAGGGGGTATCTACGAGCAGTACTTC; cdr3_aa: CASSDETGGIYEQYF
v_call: TRBV30; j_call: TRBJ2-1; d_call: TRBD2; clone_size: NA; cdr3_nt: TGTGCCTGGAGCGGGACTAGTCCCGTGGCTGAGCAGTTCTTC; cdr3_aa: CAWSGTSPVAEQFF
v_call: TRBV15; j_call: TRBJ1-6; d_call: NA; clone_size: NA; cdr3_nt: TGTGCCACCAGCCGTCCGGGCTCCTATAATTCACCCCTCCACTTT; cdr3_aa: CATSRPGSYNSPLHF
v_call: TRBV4-1; j_call: TRBJ1-1; d_call: TRBD1; clone_size: NA; cdr3_nt: TGCGCCAGCAGCCAAGGGATCCGGGACAGGCGGAATTCTGAAGCTTTCTTT; cdr3_aa: CASSQGIRDRRNSEAFF
v_call: TRBV19; j_call: TRBJ2-7; d_call: TRBD1; clone_size: NA; cdr3_nt: TGTGCCAGTAGTGGGCCGGGACAGGGCACCTACGAGCAGTACTTC; cdr3_aa: CASSGPGQGTYEQYF
v_call: TRBV5-1; j_call: TRBJ2-3; d_call: TRBD2; clone_size: NA; cdr3_nt: TGCGCCAGCAGCAAGCCCCCGACTAGCCTGGTAGATACGCAGTATTTT; cdr3_aa: CASSKPPTSLVDTQYF
v_call: TRBV28; j_call: TRBJ1-1; d_call: NA; clone_size: NA; cdr3_nt: TGTGCCAGCAGGGGGGGGCAGGGGCTTCAAGCTTTCTTT; cdr3_aa: CASRGGQGLQAFF